The 5 T cell receptor beta chains presented below share a single source sample, sequenced in a study of T cell responses to AZD1222 COVID-19 vaccine (dated by TCRdb to about 2021). The library relied on the immunoSEQ multiplex PCR assay. This immuneACCESS table, as held by TCRdb, lists in-frame sequences with V and J called but not all clones. Of the missing ones, under half trace to an unresolved V gene in checked studies; the others have no known cause. The sample table lists about 79,000 clones, around 81% of them with a count of one. In total, the top ten clones hold around 20% of the sample. What the time point label conveys for this sample: baseline before first vaccination. The specimen was peripheral blood, collected on day 0 of AZD1222 vaccination. The receptors derive from an adult in good health.

This clone occurred a few times. The rearrangement joins TRBV5-1 to TRBJ2-6; D gene ambiguous. The germline gives CDR1 SGHRS, CDR2 YFSETQ. Trimming stripped 4 bases from V and 1 base from J, with 6 bases between. The CDR3 covers 14 residues. The CDR3 DNA follows: TGCGCCAGCAGCGGTGTTTCTGGGGCCAACGTCCTGACTTTC. Amino acid sequence: CASSGVSGANVLTF.

This chain uses TRBV10-3 with TRBJ1-2; D gene unclear. From germline, CDR1 is ENHRY and CDR2 SYGVKD. The CDR3 length is 15 residues. Trimming took off 5 bases at V and 3 bases at J, with 16 bases between the two ends. The CDR3 spells CAISPNDYKDYGYTF. The CDR3, as DNA: TGTGCCATCAGTCCAAACGACTACAAGGACTATGGCTACACCTTC.

The rearrangement links TRBV30 to TRBJ1-1; D not certain. This CDR3 is 15 amino acids long. V was trimmed by 4 bases and J by 0 bases, leaving 15 bases between them. Germline V gene data show CDR1 as GTSNPN and CDR2 as SVGIG (reference sequence). CDR3: CAWMGPQIMNTEAFF. The CDR3, as DNA: TGTGCCTGGATGGGCCCACAGATTATGAACACTGAAGCTTTCTTT.

The J gene is TRBJ1-6, the V gene TRBV5-1; 7 nucleotides align to TRBD1. In germline, CDR1 is SGHRS, CDR2 YFSETQ. The CDR3 extends over 16 amino acids. J gave up 10 bases and V 0 bases, and 10 bases lay outside the gene matches. CDR3: CASSLAPTGSRSPLHF. CDR3 coding DNA: TGCGCCAGCAGCTTGGCCCCGACAGGGTCACGATCACCCCTCCACTTT. Combining the CDR3 with reference TRBV5-1 and TRBJ1-6 gives the whole variable domain KAGVTQTPRYLIKTRGQQVTLSCSPISGHRSVSWYQQTPGQGLQFLFEYFSETQRNKGNFPGRFSGRQFSNSRSEMNVSTLELGDSALYLCASSLAPTGSRSPLHFGNGTRLTVT.

The chain uses TRBV11-3 and TRBJ2-1; 9 bases are shared with TRBD1. CDR1 SGHNT and CDR2 YENEEA come from the germline V gene. This CDR3 has 17 residues. Trimming cost V 5 bases and J 3 bases; bases outside gene matches: 11. Here the CDR3 DNA reads TGTGCCAGCAGCGCCTGGACAGGGGAATTTCACTACAATGAGCAGTTCTTC. Translated: CASSAWTGEFHYNEQFF.